In this sample, the clone carrying this TCR beta chain turned up a few times. Here immunoSEQ multiplex PCR was the method, and the copy in TCRdb shows in-frame clones only, minus some. Counted here are about 300,000 clones, over 75% occurring once; the ten biggest clones make up 3.5% to 5%. Germline V lookup: CDR1 LNHDA, CDR2 SQIVND (reference sequence). Deletions cut 5 bases from V and 5 bases from J, with 12 bases between. The CDR3 is made up of 14 amino acids. These data come from a study of blood T cell repertoires in COVID-19. Across the study: Nucleic acid was either cDNA or gDNA, and it came from T cells, B-cell-depleted T cells, or PBMCs.

Those who participated ranged in age from roughly 18 to 95 years and resided in around 22 US areas. Cohort assignment relied on participant-reported clinical history. This TCR came from a man aged 25-45 years who had recovered from COVID-19. V and J are TRBV19 and TRBJ2-2, with D tentatively TRBD1 (6 bases). The sequencing sample was made of PBMCs or T cells enriched from blood (not recorded which). Written as DNA, the CDR3 is TGTGCCAGTAGTTCCAGACAGGAGACCGGGGAGCTGTTTTTT. Its protein is CASSSRQETGELFF.